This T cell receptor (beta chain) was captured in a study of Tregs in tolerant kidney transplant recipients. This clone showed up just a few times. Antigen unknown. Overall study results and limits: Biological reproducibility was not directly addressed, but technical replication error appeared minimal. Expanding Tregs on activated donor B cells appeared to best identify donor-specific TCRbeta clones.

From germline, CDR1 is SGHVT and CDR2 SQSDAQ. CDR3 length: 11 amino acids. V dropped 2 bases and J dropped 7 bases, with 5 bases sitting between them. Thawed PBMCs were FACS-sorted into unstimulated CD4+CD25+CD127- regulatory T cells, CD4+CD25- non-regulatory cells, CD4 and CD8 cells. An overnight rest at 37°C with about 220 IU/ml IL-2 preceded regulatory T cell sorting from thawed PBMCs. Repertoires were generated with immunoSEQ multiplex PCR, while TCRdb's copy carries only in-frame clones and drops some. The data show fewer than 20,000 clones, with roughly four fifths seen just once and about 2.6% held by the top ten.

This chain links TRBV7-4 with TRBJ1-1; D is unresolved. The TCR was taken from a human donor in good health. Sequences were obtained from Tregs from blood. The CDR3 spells CASSLWIEAFF. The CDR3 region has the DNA TGTGCCAGCAGCTTATGGATTGAAGCTTTCTTT.